The 13 T cell receptor beta chains reported below all come from one sample, sequenced in a study of cytomegalovirus exposure and HLA in healthy donors. The PCR had 60 Vbeta and 13 Jbeta primers. TCRdb's copy holds only in-frame clones and misses some; the assay was immunoSEQ multiplex PCR. This table holds approximately 110,000 clones. Sequenced material: PBMCs. Receptors originate from a young man in good health and CMV-seronegative.

This sequence joins TRBV5-1 and TRBJ1-2; D may be TRBD1 (5 bases). CDR3 length equals 13 residues. Trimming left V 0 bases short and J 4 bases short, with 7 bases between. CDR1 and CDR2 from the germline V gene are SGHRS and YFSETQ. The CDR3 DNA reads as TGCGCCAGCAGCTTGGGGGGGGTCTATGGCTACACCTTC. Protein sequence: CASSLGGVYGYTF.

This chain connects TRBV6-1 to TRBJ2-1, with 10 bases matching TRBD1. Germline-derived CDR1 and CDR2 are MNHNS and SASEGT. With 3 bases clipped from V and 4 bases from J, the junction kept 6 bases outside the gene matches. The CDR3 is 16 amino acids. The CDR3 region has the DNA TGTGCCAGCAGTGATCCCCGGGACAGGGGTTACAATGAGCAGTTCTTC. This sequence encodes CASSDPRDRGYNEQFF.

This chain uses TRBV7-2 with TRBJ2-7; a possible D gene is TRBD1 (6 bases). Germline CDR1 SGHTA, CDR2 FQGNSA. V dropped 3 bases and J dropped 0 bases, with 12 bases sitting between them. CDR3 size: 15 residues. The CDR3 bases are TGTGCCAGCAGCTTCAGGGGCGAGAGCTCCTACGAGCAGTACTTC. Translating gives CASSFRGESSYEQYF.

The CDR3 DNA is TGTGCCATCAGTGAGGTCAGGGGTGGGGGCAATCAGCCCCAGCATTTT. Translated, it gives CAISEVRGGGNQPQHF. The chain recombines TRBV10-3 with TRBJ1-5; D possibly corresponds to TRBD1 (6 bases). The V end lost 2 bases, the J end lost 2 bases, and 13 bases lay between the germline ends. The CDR3 spans 16 residues. Germline loops: CDR1 ENHRY, CDR2 SYGVKD.

V is TRBV11-3 and J is TRBJ2-1, with 9 bases aligning to TRBD2. Germline values: CDR1 SGHNT, CDR2 YENEEA. The CDR3 sequence is 16 residues long. V shed 2 bases and J 5 bases; nucleotides not matched to a gene: 7. CDR3: CASSLTLTSGNNEQFF. The CDR3 bases are TGTGCCAGCAGCTTAACCTTGACTAGCGGCAACAATGAGCAGTTCTTC.

The chain uses TRBV19 and TRBJ1-1; D might be TRBD1 (5 bases). The CDR3 sequence is 14 residues long. V lost 8 bases, J lost 7 bases, and 20 bases lay in between. Germline assignment: CDR1 LNHDA and CDR2 SQIVND (reference sequence). CDR3 coding DNA: TGTGCCAGTGCCCCCAAGTGGTCAGGGTTTGAAGCTTTCTTT. It encodes CASAPKWSGFEAFF.

The rearrangement links TRBV6-5 to TRBJ1-2; possible D gene TRBD1, 6 bases. The germline V gene has CDR1 MNHEY and CDR2 SVGAGI. The ends were cut back, 6 bases at V and 7 bases at J, with 12 bases in the middle. This CDR3 has 12 residues. As DNA, the CDR3 is TGTGCCAGCAGAAACCTAGGGGGTGGCTACACCTTC. It is translated as CASRNLGGGYTF.

The chain carries TRBV13 and TRBJ1-1, with 7 bases that match TRBD1. Germline lookup yields CDR1 PRHDT and CDR2 FYEKMQ (reference sequence). This CDR3 comprises 13 residues. Trimming cost V 1 base and J 4 bases; bases outside gene matches: 0. CDR3 amino acids: CASSLAGGTEAFF. Written as DNA, the CDR3 is TGTGCCAGCAGCTTAGCAGGGGGCACTGAAGCTTTCTTT. Full variable domain (missing parts from reference TRBV13 and TRBJ1-1): AAGVIQSPRHLIKEKRETATLKCYPIPRHDTVYWYQQGPGQDPQFLISFYEKMQSDKGSIPDRFSAQQFSDYHSELNMSSLELGDSALYFCASSLAGGTEAFFGQGTRLTVV.

In regard to this clone: The junction and the germline gene differ at one end; a read error may be behind it. The chain carries TRBV19 and TRBJ1-2, with 7 nucleotides matching TRBD1. CDR3 length: 14 residues. Looked up from germline, CDR1 is LNHDA and CDR2 is SQIVND (reference sequence). This chain's CDR3 is CASSPRGRNNGYTF. The CDR3 nucleotides read TGTGCCAGTAGCCCAAGGGGGCGTAACAATGGCTACACCTTC.

The rearrangement joins TRBV4-1 to TRBJ1-1; 7 bases are shared with TRBD1. CDR3 size: 16 residues. The germline V gene encodes CDR1 MGHRA and CDR2 YSYEKL. After removal of 0 bases from V and 4 bases from J, the junction contained 8 bases not matched to a gene. CDR3 DNA: TGCGCCAGCAGCCAAGATCAAACAGGGGTAGGCACTGAAGCTTTCTTT. Its protein product is CASSQDQTGVGTEAFF.

V is TRBV27 and J is TRBJ1-1, with 8 positions matching TRBD1. The CDR3 is made up of 13 amino acids. The trim removed 3 bases at V and 7 bases at J, leaving 4 bases unmatched. Germline V gene lookup returns CDR1 MNHEY and CDR2 SMNVEV (reference sequence). The CDR3 coding sequence is TGTGCCAGCAGTTTTAATGGACAGGGTGAAGCTTTCTTT. Translated, it gives CASSFNGQGEAFF.

This chain links TRBV6-6 with TRBJ1-5; tentative D call: TRBD1 (5 bases). There are 14 residues in the CDR3. V was clipped by 2 bases and J by 0 bases, with 5 bases between them. The germline V gene encodes CDR1 MNHNY and CDR2 SVGAGI (reference sequence). The CDR3 sequence: CASSYQGSNQPQHF. CDR3 DNA: TGTGCCAGCAGTTACCAGGGTAGCAATCAGCCCCAGCATTTT.

The chain employs TRBV30 and TRBJ2-1, with unresolved D. This CDR3 is built from 11 residues. CDR1 GTSNPN and CDR2 SVGIG come from the germline V gene (reference sequence). Deletions cut 5 bases from V and 8 bases from J, with 10 bases between. CDR3: CAWRGADEQFF. The CDR3 DNA follows: TGTGCCTGGCGAGGTGCGGATGAGCAGTTCTTC. Together with reference TRBV30 and TRBJ2-1, the CDR3 gives the full variable domain: SQTIHQWPATLVQPVGSPLSLECTVEGTSNPNLYWYRQAAGRGLQLLFYSVGIGQISSEVPQNLSASRPQDRQFILSSKKLLLSDSGFYLCAWRGADEQFFGPGTRLTVL.